The 7 T cell receptor beta chains below were found in one sample sequenced in a study of response to subunit inactivated influenza vaccine. TCRdb reprocessed the RT-PCR reads via MiXCR and lists one record per CDR3 protein. The data hold under 550,000 distinct CDR3 sequences, with less than 7.5% observed a single time. Specimen: PBMCs from blood, collected about 23 months after vaccination. The receptor source for this set is a man between 50 and 75 years old who received an inactivated influenza vaccine.

The chain uses TRBV12-3 or TRBV12-4 and TRBJ2-3; D remains ambiguous. Trimming stripped 6 bases from V and 2 bases from J, with 18 bases between. This CDR3 region has 16 residues. The CDR3 protein is CASRGSADVITDTQYF. The CDR3 bases are TGTGCCAGCAGAGGTTCGGCGGACGTAATCACAGATACGCAGTATTTT.

This clonotype was seen only a few times. The gene calls are TRBV20-1 and TRBJ2-2; no definite D call. The CDR3 is made up of 13 amino acids. Germline V gene sequence: CDR1 DFQATT, CDR2 SNEGSKA (reference sequence). Trimming removed 6 bases at V and 4 bases at J, with 12 bases between. The CDR3 nucleotides are TGCAGTGCCAGTCGGATGCTCACCGGGGAGCTGTTTTTT. Translating gives CSASRMLTGELFF.

The chain links TRBV20-1 to TRBJ2-1, with TRBD2 identical over 7 bases. This CDR3 is 14 amino acids long. Germline V CDR1 and CDR2: DFQATT, SNEGSKA (reference sequence). V lost 4 bases, J lost 5 bases, and 8 bases stayed unmatched. CDR3 coding DNA: TGCAGTGCTAATGGGGTGCTAGCGGACAATGAGCAGTTCTTC. Protein: CSANGVLADNEQFF.

This clonotype was recorded at least ten times. V and J are TRBV12-3 or TRBV12-4 and TRBJ2-7; D is undetermined. The CDR3 covers 15 residues. V was cut by 3 bases and J by 0 bases, with 12 bases left in between. CDR3 loop: CASSFRRGYSYEQYF. The CDR3 nucleotides read TGTGCCAGCAGTTTTAGGCGCGGCTACTCCTACGAGCAGTACTTC.

This clonotype was observed a few times. The chain has TRBV28 and TRBJ2-1; D is perhaps TRBD2 (5 bases). The CDR3 sequence is 14 residues long. Germline assignment: CDR1 MDHEN and CDR2 SYDVKM. Trimming stripped 5 bases from V and 10 bases from J, with 18 bases between. This chain's CDR3 is CASSTPQYQREQFF. CDR3 DNA: TGTGCCAGCAGTACCCCTCAATATCAGCGGGAGCAGTTCTTC.

A few counts support this clonotype. This rearrangement joins TRBV7-2 to TRBJ1-4; 12 positions match TRBD1. The CDR3 has 17 amino acids. Trimming took 5 bases from V and 8 from J; bases not matched to a gene: 12. Germline loops: CDR1 SGHTA, CDR2 FQGNSA. CDR3 sequence: CASSPGTGGLVGEKLFF. As DNA, the CDR3 is TGTGCCAGCAGCCCGGGGACAGGGGGCCTGGTGGGGGAAAAACTGTTTTTT.

The table lists this clonotype with many counts. V gene TRBV10-3 combines with J gene TRBJ1-5, with unresolved D. The CDR3 is 15 residues long. CDR1 is ENHRY, CDR2 SYGVKD, per germline. Deletions cut 2 bases from V and 0 bases from J, with 8 bases between. The CDR3 sequence is CAISEGRGSNQPQHF. Written as DNA, the CDR3 is TGTGCCATCAGTGAGGGGCGGGGTAGCAATCAGCCCCAGCATTTT.